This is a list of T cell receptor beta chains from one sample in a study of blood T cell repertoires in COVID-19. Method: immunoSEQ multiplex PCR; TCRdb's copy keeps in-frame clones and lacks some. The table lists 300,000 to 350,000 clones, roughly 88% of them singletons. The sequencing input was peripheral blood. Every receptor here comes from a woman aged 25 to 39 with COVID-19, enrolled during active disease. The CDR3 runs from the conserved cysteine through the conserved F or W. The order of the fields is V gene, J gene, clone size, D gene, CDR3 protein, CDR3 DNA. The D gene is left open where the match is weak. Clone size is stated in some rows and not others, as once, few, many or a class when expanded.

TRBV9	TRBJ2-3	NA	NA	CASSVAVSTDTQYF	TGTGCCAGCAGCGTGGCTGTCTCCACAGATACGCAGTATTTT
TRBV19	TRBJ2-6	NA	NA	CASRVDSRSGANVLTF	TGTGCCAGTAGAGTGGACAGTCGCTCTGGGGCCAACGTCCTGACTTTC
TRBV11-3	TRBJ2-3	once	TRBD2	CASSYGSGRHTDTQYF	TGTGCCAGCAGCTACGGAAGCGGGAGGCACACAGATACGCAGTATTTT
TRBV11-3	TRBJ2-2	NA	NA	CASSLDRLSAGELFF	TGTGCCAGCAGCTTAGATCGGTTATCGGCCGGGGAGCTGTTTTTT
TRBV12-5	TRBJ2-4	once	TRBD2	CASGLVAGGKDIQYF	TGTGCTAGTGGTTTGGTAGCGGGAGGAAAGGACATTCAGTACTTC
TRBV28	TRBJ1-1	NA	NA	CARRQRGTEAFF	TGTGCCAGAAGACAGCGCGGCACTGAAGCTTTCTTT
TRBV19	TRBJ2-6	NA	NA	CASSIGWAGDSGANVLTF	TGTGCCAGTAGTATTGGTTGGGCAGGGGACTCTGGGGCCAACGTCCTGACTTTC
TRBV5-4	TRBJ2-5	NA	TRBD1	CASSPPPGGDQETQYF	TGTGCCAGCAGCCCCCCCCCAGGGGGTGACCAAGAGACCCAGTACTTC
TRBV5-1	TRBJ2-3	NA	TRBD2	CASSGTGKLAGAADTQYF	TGCGCCAGCAGCGGGACAGGGAAACTAGCGGGAGCCGCAGATACGCAGTATTTT
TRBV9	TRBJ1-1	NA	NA	CASSGTGGEGGALNTEAFF	TGTGCCAGCAGCGGTACGGGAGGAGAAGGAGGGGCCTTGAACACTGAAGCTTTCTTT
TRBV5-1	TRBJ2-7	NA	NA	CASSLEGARASHEQYF	TGCGCCAGCAGCTTGGAAGGCGCGAGGGCCAGCCACGAGCAGTACTTC
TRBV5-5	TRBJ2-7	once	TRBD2	CASSLDGGRADEQYF	TGTGCCAGCAGCTTGGATGGCGGGAGGGCCGACGAGCAGTACTTC
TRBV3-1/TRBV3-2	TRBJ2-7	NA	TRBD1	CASSLRDRGLEEQYF	TGTGCCAGCAGCCTCCGGGACAGGGGGCTAGAAGAGCAGTACTTC
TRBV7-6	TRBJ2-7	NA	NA	CASSSHGTSGGYEQYF	TGTGCCAGCAGCTCCCACGGGACTTCGGGTGGCTACGAGCAGTACTTC
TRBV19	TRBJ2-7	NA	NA	CASSIGQGEQYF	TGTGCCAGTAGTATCGGGCAGGGGGAGCAGTACTTC
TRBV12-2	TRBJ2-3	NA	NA	CASRPGASGRTRADTQYF	TGTGCAAGTCGCCCAGGGGCTAGCGGGAGGACAAGAGCAGATACGCAGTATTTT
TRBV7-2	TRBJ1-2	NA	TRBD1	CASSLGWDSAYYGYTF	TGTGCCAGCAGCTTAGGATGGGACAGCGCCTACTATGGCTACACCTTC
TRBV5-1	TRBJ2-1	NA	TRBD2	CASSPSGSTSREQFF	TGCGCCAGCAGCCCTAGCGGGAGCACCAGCCGGGAGCAGTTCTTC
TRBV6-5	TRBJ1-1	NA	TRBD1	CASSSLTPDRDTEAFF	TGTGCCAGCAGTTCCTTAACTCCGGACAGGGACACTGAAGCTTTCTTT
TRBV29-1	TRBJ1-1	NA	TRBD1	CSVGGRTGAYTEAFF	TGCAGCGTTGGTGGGAGGACAGGGGCTTACACTGAAGCTTTCTTT
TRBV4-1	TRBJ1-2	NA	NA	CASSQVDRHNYGYTF	TGCGCCAGCAGCCAAGTCGACAGACACAACTATGGCTACACCTTC
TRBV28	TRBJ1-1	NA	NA	CASSLLAVNTEAFF	TGTGCCAGCAGTTTACTTGCGGTGAACACTGAAGCTTTCTTT
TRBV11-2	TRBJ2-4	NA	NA	CASSQSSGETKNIQYF	TGTGCCAGCAGCCAATCTTCGGGGGAGACCAAAAACATTCAGTACTTC
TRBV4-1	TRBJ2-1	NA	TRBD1	CASSQVGPGGERNEQFF	TGCGCCAGCAGCCAAGTGGGACCAGGGGGCGAGAGAAATGAGCAGTTCTTC
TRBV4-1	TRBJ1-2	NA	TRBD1	CASSQVTDRGEGYTF	TGCGCCAGCAGCCAAGTAACGGACAGGGGTGAAGGCTACACCTTC
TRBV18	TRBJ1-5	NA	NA	CASSPSREGQPQHF	TGTGCCAGCTCACCATCGAGGGAAGGACAGCCCCAGCATTTT
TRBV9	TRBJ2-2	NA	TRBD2	CASSAGLAANTGELFF	TGTGCCAGCAGCGCCGGACTAGCGGCGAACACCGGGGAGCTGTTTTTT
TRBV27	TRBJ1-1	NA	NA	CASSWTANTEAFF	TGTGCCAGCAGCTGGACAGCTAACACTGAAGCTTTCTTT
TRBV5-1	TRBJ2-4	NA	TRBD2	CASSDRTSGTDIQYF	TGCGCCAGCAGCGATCGGACTAGCGGAACCGACATTCAGTACTTC
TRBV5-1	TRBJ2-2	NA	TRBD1	CASSGTGGNTGELFF	TGCGCCAGCAGCGGGACAGGGGGCAACACCGGGGAGCTGTTTTTT
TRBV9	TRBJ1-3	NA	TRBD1	CASKPGTDGLSTIYF	TGTGCCAGCAAACCCGGGACAGACGGACTGAGCACCATATATTTT
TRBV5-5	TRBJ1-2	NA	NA	CASSQTVAQNYGYTF	TGTGCCAGCAGCCAAACAGTCGCGCAAAACTATGGCTACACCTTC
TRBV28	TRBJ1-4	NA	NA	CASSLSRGEREKLFF	TGTGCCAGCAGTTTATCCCGGGGGGAGCGTGAAAAACTGTTTTTT
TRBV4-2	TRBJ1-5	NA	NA	CASSQGGYSNQPQHF	TGTGCCAGCAGCCAGGGGGGTTATAGCAATCAGCCCCAGCATTTT
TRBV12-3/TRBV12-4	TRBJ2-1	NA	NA	CASSLAPSVQFF	TGTGCCAGCAGTTTAGCGCCGAGTGTGCAGTTCTTC
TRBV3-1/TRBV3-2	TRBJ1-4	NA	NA	CASRGSQGFEKLFF	TGTGCCAGCCGGGGGAGTCAGGGATTTGAAAAACTGTTTTTT
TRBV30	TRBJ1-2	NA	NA	CAWSVTGYYYGYTF	TGTGCCTGGAGTGTAACAGGGTACTACTATGGCTACACCTTC
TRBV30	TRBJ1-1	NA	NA	CAWSVEMMNTEAFF	TGTGCCTGGAGTGTAGAGATGATGAACACTGAAGCTTTCTTT
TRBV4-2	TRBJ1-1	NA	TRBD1	CASKGQVNTEAFF	TGTGCCAGCAAGGGACAGGTGAACACTGAAGCTTTCTTT
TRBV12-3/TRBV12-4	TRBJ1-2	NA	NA	CASSFSRESGYTF	TGTGCCAGCAGTTTTTCCCGAGAAAGTGGCTACACCTTC
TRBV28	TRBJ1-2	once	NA	CASVALIGGYTF	TGTGCCAGCGTAGCCTTAATCGGTGGCTACACCTTC
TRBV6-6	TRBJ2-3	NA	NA	CASSLQGITSTDTQYF	TGTGCCAGCAGCCTACAGGGCATAACTAGCACAGATACGCAGTATTTT
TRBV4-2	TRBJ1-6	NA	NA	CASSQELGQRVNSPLHF	TGTGCCAGCAGCCAAGAACTGGGACAACGGGTTAATTCACCCCTCCACTTT